The 11 T cell receptor beta chains reported below all come from one sample, sequenced in a study of blood T cell repertoires in COVID-19. The table came from immunoSEQ multiplex PCR; TCRdb's copy has only in-frame clones and leaves some out. The sample has about 84,000 clones, roughly 80% seen once. Sample: peripheral blood. Every receptor here comes from a woman at least 80 years old with acute or convalescent COVID-19.

This chain joins TRBV19 and TRBJ2-6; tentatively, D is TRBD1 (6 bases). V dropped 7 bases and J dropped 0 bases, with 16 bases sitting between them. The CDR3 runs 17 residues. Germline-derived CDR1 and CDR2 are LNHDA and SQIVND (reference sequence). The CDR3 loop is CASNRDTDSSGANVLTF. CDR3 in DNA: TGTGCCAGTAATCGGGACACGGATAGCTCTGGGGCCAACGTCCTGACTTTC.

The genes are TRBV24-1 and TRBJ2-1, with D tentatively TRBD1 (6 bases). Trimming removed 5 bases at V and 2 bases at J, with 15 bases between. The CDR3 length is 16 residues. Germline-derived CDR1 and CDR2 are KGHDR and SFDVKD. CDR3 loop: CATSVGGGVTYNEQFF. In DNA, the CDR3 is TGTGCCACCAGTGTAGGGGGTGGAGTCACCTACAATGAGCAGTTCTTC.

The rearrangement uses TRBV5-6 and TRBJ1-2, with a possible D match to TRBD1 (6 bases). V lost 4 bases to trimming and J lost 7 bases, with 14 bases between them. Germline assignment: CDR1 SGHDT and CDR2 YYEEEE. CDR3 length equals 13 residues. The CDR3 nucleotides read TGTGCCAGCAGCCCCGGACAGAGAAGTGGCTACACCTTC. It encodes CASSPGQRSGYTF.

This clone has only a few counts. The chain carries TRBV6-6 and TRBJ1-1; the D is unclear. Germline V gives CDR1 MNHNY, CDR2 SVGAGI (reference sequence). The CDR3 has 17 amino acids. V was shortened by 5 bases and J by 3 bases, with 22 bases between the two germline ends. The CDR3 is CASSPSRGGSKYTEAFF. CDR3 nucleotide sequence: TGTGCCAGCAGTCCTTCCCGTGGAGGGAGCAAGTACACTGAAGCTTTCTTT.

The chain links TRBV5-1 to TRBJ2-1; 15 bases agree with TRBD2. Germline-derived CDR1 and CDR2 are SGHRS and YFSETQ. J was trimmed by 8 bases and V by 0 bases; bases with no gene match: 3. The CDR3 sequence is 16 residues long. The chain's CDR3 is CASSLAGTSGGYEQFF. In nucleotides, the CDR3 is TGCGCCAGCAGCTTGGCTGGGACTAGCGGGGGGTATGAGCAGTTCTTC.

V usage is TRBV28 and J usage is TRBJ2-5, with 8 bases aligning to TRBD1. CDR1 and CDR2 from the germline V gene are MDHEN and SYDVKM. This CDR3 has 14 amino acids. After removal of 6 bases from V and 4 bases from J, the junction contained 7 bases not matched to a gene. The CDR3 DNA reads as TGTGCCAGCAGCAAGGACAGGGCAGTAGAGACCCAGTACTTC. Protein product: CASSKDRAVETQYF.

A word on this clone: A read error may account for a junction end that differs from germline. The V call is TRBV7-2, the J call TRBJ1-1, with 8 bases aligning to TRBD1. Germline V gives CDR1 SGHTA, CDR2 FQGNSA. The CDR3 consists of 14 residues. The CDR3 nucleotides read TGTGCCAGCAGCTCCCGGGACAGGAACACTGAAGCTCTCTTT. Its translation: CASSSRDRNTEALF.

The V call is TRBV29-1, the J call TRBJ2-5; 7 nucleotides align to TRBD2. V lost 4 bases and J lost 2; bases outside the gene matches: 13. CDR1 and CDR2 (germline): SQVTM, ANQGSEA. The CDR3 is 16 residues long. CDR3 nucleotide sequence: TGCAGCGTTGTGAGCGGGGCTGAAGGACAACAAGAGACCCAGTACTTC. Translating gives CSVVSGAEGQQETQYF.

The chain has TRBV21-1 and TRBJ2-2; the D call in the table, TRBD1, was not verified against the DNA. TRBV21-1 has pseudogene status. The CDR3 spans 15 residues. This CDR3 is CASSRGTGPTGELFF. The CDR3 DNA reads as TGTGCCAGCAGCAGAGGGACAGGGCCCACCGGGGAGCTGTTTTTT.

The J gene is TRBJ1-4, the V gene TRBV19; TRBD1 might be the D (6 bases). Trimming pared 1 base from V and 12 bases from J, leaving 9 bases between. This CDR3 is 12 amino acids long. Germline V gene data show CDR1 as LNHDA and CDR2 as SQIVND (reference sequence). CDR3 nucleotide sequence: TGTGCCAGTAGTATAGGGACAGTGCAACTGTTTTTT. It codes for CASSIGTVQLFF.

CDR3 amino acids: CASSISESGANVLTF. The CDR3 DNA follows: TGTGCCAGTAGTATAAGCGAGTCTGGGGCCAACGTCCTGACTTTC. The chain is built from TRBV19 and TRBJ2-6; D is unclear. The CDR3 sequence is 15 residues long. Germline CDR1 is LNHDA and CDR2 is SQIVND (reference sequence). The germline V and J ends were trimmed by 2 bases and 1 base, with 6 bases remaining between them.